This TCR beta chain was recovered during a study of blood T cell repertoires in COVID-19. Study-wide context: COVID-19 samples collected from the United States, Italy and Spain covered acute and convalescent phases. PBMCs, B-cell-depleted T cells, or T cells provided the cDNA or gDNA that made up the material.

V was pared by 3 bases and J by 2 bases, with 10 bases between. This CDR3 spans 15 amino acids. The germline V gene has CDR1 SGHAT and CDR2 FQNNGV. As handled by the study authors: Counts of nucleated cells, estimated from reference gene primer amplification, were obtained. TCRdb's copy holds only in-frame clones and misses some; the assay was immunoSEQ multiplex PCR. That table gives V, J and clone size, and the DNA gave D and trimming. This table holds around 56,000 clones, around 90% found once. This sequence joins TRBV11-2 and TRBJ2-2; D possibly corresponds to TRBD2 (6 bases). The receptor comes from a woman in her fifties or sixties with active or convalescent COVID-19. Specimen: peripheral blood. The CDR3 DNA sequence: TGTGCCAGCAGCTTTGGGGGGTTCAACACCGGGGAGCTGTTTTTT. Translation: CASSFGGFNTGELFF.